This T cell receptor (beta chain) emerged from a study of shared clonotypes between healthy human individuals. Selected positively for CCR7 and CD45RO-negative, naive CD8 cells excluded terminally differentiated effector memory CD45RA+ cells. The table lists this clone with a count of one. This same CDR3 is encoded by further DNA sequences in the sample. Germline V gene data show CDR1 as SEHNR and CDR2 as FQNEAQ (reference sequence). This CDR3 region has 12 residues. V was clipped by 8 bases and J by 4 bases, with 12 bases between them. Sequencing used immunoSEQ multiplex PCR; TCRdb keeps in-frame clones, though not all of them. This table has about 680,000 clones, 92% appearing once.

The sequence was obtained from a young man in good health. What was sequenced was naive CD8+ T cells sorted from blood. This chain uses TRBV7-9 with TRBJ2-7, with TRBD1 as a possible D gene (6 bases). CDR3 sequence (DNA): TGTGCCAGCGGAAGAGGGGGATACGAGCAGTACTTC. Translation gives CASGRGGYEQYF.